This T cell receptor beta chain is from a study of blood T cell repertoires in COVID-19. Turning to the study itself: Acute and convalescent COVID-19 samples came from the United States, Italy and Spain. From T cells, B-cell-depleted T cells, or PBMCs came the material, which was cDNA or gDNA.

In the original processing: Researchers report that nucleated cell counts were estimated from reference gene primer amplification. Data came from immunoSEQ multiplex PCR; TCRdb stores just in-frame clones and leaves some out. V and J calls and clone size are those listed in that table; D and trimming were worked out from the DNA. The repertoire holds approximately 150,000 clones, with roughly nine tenths as singletons. This CDR3 is 13 amino acids long. Germline V gene lookup returns CDR1 SGHTA and CDR2 FQGNSA. Deletions cut 5 bases from V and 4 bases from J, with 11 bases between. The V and J genes are TRBV7-2 and TRBJ2-5; the D is unclear. The clonotype was recovered from a human donor in a cohort sampled during active COVID-19. The sample taken for sequencing was peripheral blood. CDR3 bases: TGTGCCAGCAGCGTCGGGTTCTTAGAGACCCAGTACTTC. It encodes CASSVGFLETQYF.